This TCR beta chain derives from a study of T cell repertoires in cytomegalovirus infection. About the research overall: A matching HLA type, together with CMV infection, was signaled by public TCR beta signatures.

One entry per CDR3 protein results from TCRdb running MiXCR on the reads. The table includes approximately 76,000 distinct CDR3 sequences, roughly 3.5% detected once. This clonotype came up many times. V lost 5 bases, J lost 2 bases, and 19 bases lay in between. Germline V gives CDR1 MNHEY, CDR2 SMNVEV (reference sequence). The CDR3 extends over 17 amino acids. The chain uses TRBV27 and TRBJ1-5, with D unresolved. The sequence came from a human donor in good health (CMV status not recorded). Some clones in this sample may be carry-over from other donors' samples. Sequenced: PBMCs. The CDR3 is CASSPPASRSRNQPQHF. The CDR3 nucleotides read TGTGCCAGCAGTCCCCCCGCGTCGAGGTCCCGCAATCAGCCCCAGCATTTT.